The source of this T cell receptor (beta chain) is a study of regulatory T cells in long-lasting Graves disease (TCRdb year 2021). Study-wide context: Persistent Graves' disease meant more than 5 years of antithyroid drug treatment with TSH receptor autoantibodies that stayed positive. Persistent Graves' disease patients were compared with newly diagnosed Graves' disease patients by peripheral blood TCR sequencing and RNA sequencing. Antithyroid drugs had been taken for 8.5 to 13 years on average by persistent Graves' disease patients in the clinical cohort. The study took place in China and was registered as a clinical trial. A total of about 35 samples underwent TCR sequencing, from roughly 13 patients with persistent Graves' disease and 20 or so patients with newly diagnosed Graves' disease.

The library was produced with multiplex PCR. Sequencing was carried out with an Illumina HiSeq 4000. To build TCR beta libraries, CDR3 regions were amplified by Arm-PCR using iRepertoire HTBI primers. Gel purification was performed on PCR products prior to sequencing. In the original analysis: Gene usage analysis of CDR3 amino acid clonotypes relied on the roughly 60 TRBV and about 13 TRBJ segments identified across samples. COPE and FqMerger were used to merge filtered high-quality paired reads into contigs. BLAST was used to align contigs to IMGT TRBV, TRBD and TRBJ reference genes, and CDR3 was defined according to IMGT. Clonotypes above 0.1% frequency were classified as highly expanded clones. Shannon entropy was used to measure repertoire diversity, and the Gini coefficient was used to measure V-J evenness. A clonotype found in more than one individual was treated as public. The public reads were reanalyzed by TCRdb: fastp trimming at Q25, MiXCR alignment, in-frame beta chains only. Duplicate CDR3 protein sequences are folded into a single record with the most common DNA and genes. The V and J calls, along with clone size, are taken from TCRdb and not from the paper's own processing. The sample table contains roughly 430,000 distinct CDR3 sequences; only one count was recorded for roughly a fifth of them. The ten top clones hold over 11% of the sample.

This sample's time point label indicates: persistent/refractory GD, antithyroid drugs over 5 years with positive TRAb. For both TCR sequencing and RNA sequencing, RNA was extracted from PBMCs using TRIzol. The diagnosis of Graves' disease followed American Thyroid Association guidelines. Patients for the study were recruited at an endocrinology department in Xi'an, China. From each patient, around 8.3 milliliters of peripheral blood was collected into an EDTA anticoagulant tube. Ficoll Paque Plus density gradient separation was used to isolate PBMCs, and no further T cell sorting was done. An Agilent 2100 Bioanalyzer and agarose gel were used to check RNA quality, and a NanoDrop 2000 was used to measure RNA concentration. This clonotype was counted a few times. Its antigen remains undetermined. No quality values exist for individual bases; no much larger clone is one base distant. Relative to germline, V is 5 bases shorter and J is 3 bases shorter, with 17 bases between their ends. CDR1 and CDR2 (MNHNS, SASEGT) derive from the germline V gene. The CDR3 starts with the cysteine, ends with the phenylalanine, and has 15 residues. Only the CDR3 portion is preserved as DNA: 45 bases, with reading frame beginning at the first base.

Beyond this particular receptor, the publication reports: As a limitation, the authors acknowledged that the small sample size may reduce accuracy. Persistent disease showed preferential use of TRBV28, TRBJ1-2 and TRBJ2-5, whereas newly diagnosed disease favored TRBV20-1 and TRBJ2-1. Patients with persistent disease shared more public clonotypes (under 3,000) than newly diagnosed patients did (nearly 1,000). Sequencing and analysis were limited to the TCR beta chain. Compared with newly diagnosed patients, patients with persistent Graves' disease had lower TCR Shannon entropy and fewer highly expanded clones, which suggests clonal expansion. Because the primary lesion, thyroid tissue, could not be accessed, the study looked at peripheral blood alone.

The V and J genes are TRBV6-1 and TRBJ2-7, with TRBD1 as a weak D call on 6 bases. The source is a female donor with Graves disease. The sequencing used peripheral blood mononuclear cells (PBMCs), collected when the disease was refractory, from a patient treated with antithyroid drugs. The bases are TGTGCCAGCAGTACGGACACGGGACACGTCTACGAGCAGTACTTC. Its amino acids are CASSTDTGHVYEQYF.